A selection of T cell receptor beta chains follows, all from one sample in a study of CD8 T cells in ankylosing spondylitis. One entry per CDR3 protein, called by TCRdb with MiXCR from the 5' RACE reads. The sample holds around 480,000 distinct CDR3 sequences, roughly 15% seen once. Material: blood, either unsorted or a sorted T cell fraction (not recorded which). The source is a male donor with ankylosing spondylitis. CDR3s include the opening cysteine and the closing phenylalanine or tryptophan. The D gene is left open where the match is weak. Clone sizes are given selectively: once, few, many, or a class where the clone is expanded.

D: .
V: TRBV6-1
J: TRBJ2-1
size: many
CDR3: CASTKTSNEQFF
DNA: TGTGCCAGCACTAAGACTAGCAATGAGCAGTTCTTC

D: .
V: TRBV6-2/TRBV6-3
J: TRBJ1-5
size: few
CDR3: CASKSNTNQPQHF
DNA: TGTGCCAGCAAGAGTAACACGAATCAGCCCCAGCATTTT

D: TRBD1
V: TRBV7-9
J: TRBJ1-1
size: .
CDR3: CASSPTGSGQGFGGNTEAFF
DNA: TGTGCCAGCAGCCCAACGGGATCGGGACAGGGCTTCGGGGGGAACACTGAAGCTTTCTTT

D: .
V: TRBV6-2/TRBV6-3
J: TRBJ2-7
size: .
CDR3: CASSSPGVGVAVYEQYF
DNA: TGTGCCAGCAGTTCTCCAGGGGTTGGAGTTGCGGTCTACGAGCAGTACTTC

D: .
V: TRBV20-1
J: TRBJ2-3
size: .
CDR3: CSAPQGGTDTQYF
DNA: TGCAGTGCCCCACAGGGAGGAACAGATACGCAGTATTTT

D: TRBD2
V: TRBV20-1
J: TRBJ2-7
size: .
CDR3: CSALGPILAVYEQYF
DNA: TGCAGTGCACTAGGACCTATACTAGCGGTCTACGAGCAGTACTTC

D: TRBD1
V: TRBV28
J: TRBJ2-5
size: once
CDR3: CASSLRTGVETQYF
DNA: TGTGCCAGCAGTTTAAGGACAGGGGTGGAGACCCAGTACTTC

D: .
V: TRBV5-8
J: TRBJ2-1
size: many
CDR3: CASSLGPNLYNEQFF
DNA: TGTGCCAGCAGCTTGGGGCCCAATCTCTACAATGAGCAGTTCTTC

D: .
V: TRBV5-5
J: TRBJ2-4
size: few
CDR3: CASSLEGEKNIQYF
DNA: TGTGCCAGCAGCTTGGAAGGGGAAAAAAACATTCAGTACTTC

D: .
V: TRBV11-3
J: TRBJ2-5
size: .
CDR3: CASSPGRDRETQYF
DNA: TGTGCCAGCAGCCCCGGGCGGGACAGAGAGACCCAGTACTTC

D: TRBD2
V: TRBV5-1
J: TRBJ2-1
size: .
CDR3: CASSPGLAGAPRPTNEQFF
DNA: TGCGCCAGCAGCCCCGGACTAGCGGGAGCCCCAAGGCCTACGAATGAGCAGTTCTTC

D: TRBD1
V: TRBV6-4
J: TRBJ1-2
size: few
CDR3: CASSALGGTDGYTF
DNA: TGTGCCAGCAGCGCCCTAGGGGGCACCGATGGCTACACCTTC

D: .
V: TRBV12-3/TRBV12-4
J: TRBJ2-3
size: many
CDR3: CASSPPGPSTDTQYF
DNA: TGTGCCAGCAGTCCCCCGGGCCCTAGCACAGATACGCAGTATTTT

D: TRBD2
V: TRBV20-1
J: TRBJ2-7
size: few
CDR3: CSASPPLAGDYEQYF
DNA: TGCAGTGCTAGCCCCCCCCTAGCGGGAGACTACGAGCAGTACTTC

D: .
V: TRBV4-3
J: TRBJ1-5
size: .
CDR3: CASSQDLSRPGRPQHF
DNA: TGCGCCAGCAGCCAAGATCTAAGCAGGCCGGGACGGCCCCAGCATTTT

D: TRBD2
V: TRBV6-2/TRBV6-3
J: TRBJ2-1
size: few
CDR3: CASSRVLAGHEQFF
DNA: TGTGCCAGCAGTAGGGTACTAGCGGGGCATGAGCAGTTCTTC

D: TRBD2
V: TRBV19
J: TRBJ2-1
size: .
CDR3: CASSESGRRGNEQFF
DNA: TGTGCCAGTAGTGAGAGCGGGAGGCGGGGAAATGAGCAGTTCTTC

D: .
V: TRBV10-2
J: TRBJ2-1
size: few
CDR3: CASSVGLASYNEQFF
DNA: TGCGCCAGCAGCGTGGGACTGGCCTCCTACAATGAGCAGTTCTTC

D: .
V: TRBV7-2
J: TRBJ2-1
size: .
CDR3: CASSLAVNDIQFF
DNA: TGTGCCAGCAGCTTAGCAGTTAACGATATTCAGTTCTTC

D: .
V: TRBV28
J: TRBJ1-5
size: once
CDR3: CASSTPGTGNQPQHF
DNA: TGTGCCAGCAGTACCCCGGGCACGGGCAATCAGCCCCAGCATTTT

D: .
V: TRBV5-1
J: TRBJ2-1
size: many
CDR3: CASSYAPPPAEQFF
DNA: TGCGCCAGCAGCTACGCCCCCCCCCCGGCGGAGCAGTTCTTC

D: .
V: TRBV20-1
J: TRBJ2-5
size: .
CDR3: CSARLQGGTQYF
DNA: TGCAGTGCTAGATTGCAAGGAGGGACCCAGTACTTC

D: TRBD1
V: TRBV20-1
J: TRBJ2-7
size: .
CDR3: CSARSGGNEQYF
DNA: TGCAGTGCTAGATCAGGGGGCAACGAGCAGTACTTC

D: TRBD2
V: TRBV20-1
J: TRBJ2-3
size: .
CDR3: CSAYTGTSGMGDTQYF
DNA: TGCAGTGCTTACACCGGGACTAGCGGGATGGGAGATACGCAGTATTTT

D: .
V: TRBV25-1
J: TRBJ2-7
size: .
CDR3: CASSDSHRVYEQYF
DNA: TGTGCCAGCAGTGATTCCCACAGGGTTTACGAGCAGTACTTC

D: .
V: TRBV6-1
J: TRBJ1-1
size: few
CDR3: CAVPGAQNTEAFF
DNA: TGTGCCGTTCCAGGGGCTCAGAACACTGAAGCTTTCTTT

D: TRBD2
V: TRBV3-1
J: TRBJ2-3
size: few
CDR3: CASSHPTSGTDTQYF
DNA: TGTGCCAGCAGCCACCCGACTAGCGGCACAGATACGCAGTATTTT